This is a list of T cell receptor beta chains from one sample in a study of blood T cell repertoires in COVID-19. Assay used: immunoSEQ multiplex PCR; TCRdb lists only in-frame clones, some missing. The table lists approximately 300,000 clones, about 90% of them singletons. Sequenced input: PBMCs or T cells enriched from blood (not recorded which). The source of these receptors is a woman younger than 45 who had recovered from COVID-19. The CDR3 runs from the conserved cysteine through the conserved F or W. Fields, in order: J gene, V gene, CDR3 protein.

TRBJ2-3	TRBV6-2/TRBV6-3	CASSYGGRLTDTQYF
TRBJ2-3	TRBV7-2	CASSLEAVRRTDTQYF
TRBJ2-4	TRBV7-8	CASSRATSGSKVVKNIQYF
TRBJ2-1	TRBV6-2/TRBV6-3	CASSSRLALAGQFF
TRBJ1-4	TRBV30	CAWSTGTFATNEKLFF
TRBJ1-6	TRBV12-3/TRBV12-4	CASSQTDRGALHF
TRBJ2-3	TRBV20-1	CSASTAGVADTQYF
TRBJ2-7	TRBV11-2	CASSKGTHGNYEQYF
TRBJ2-5	TRBV19	CASSIGRTAVQETQYF
TRBJ2-3	TRBV3-1/TRBV3-2	CASSQGPSVPLDTQYF
TRBJ2-1	TRBV4-1	CASRKTASPYNEQFF
TRBJ2-6	TRBV2	CASDDHRQGARETF
TRBJ2-2	TRBV5-1	CASSSTKAGGPLTGELFF
TRBJ2-1	TRBV5-4	CASSLTGYNEQFF
TRBJ2-2	TRBV7-9	CASSSLPLGYTGELFF
TRBJ2-2	TRBV7-7	CASSLTRIGTGELFF
TRBJ1-5	TRBV6-5	CASRLTGNQPQHF
TRBJ1-4	TRBV7-2	CASSSEGPRYNEKLFF
TRBJ2-7	TRBV19	CATTAGDIFHEQYF
TRBJ2-7	TRBV5-1	CASSATGTVSYEQYF
TRBJ1-5	TRBV6-1	CASSEVVGAGNQPQHF
TRBJ2-7	TRBV6-2/TRBV6-3	CASSPGTGSRYEQYF
TRBJ1-2	TRBV19	CASTLVGQVYGYTF
TRBJ2-7	TRBV9	CASSSPGQGAIEQYF
TRBJ2-5	TRBV29-1	CSVVWARYQETQYF
TRBJ2-2	TRBV7-8	CASSLDHGERAGELFF
TRBJ1-2	TRBV6-4	CARNTGYYGYTF
TRBJ2-1	TRBV9	CASSVEGTWEQFF
TRBJ2-7	TRBV5-6	CASSGGVGSYF
TRBJ2-7	TRBV5-6	CASSLADLAGPFYEQYF